The T cell receptor (beta chain) described here comes from a study of Graves' ophthalmopathy and Graves' hyperthyroidism. Findings and caveats of the study: The model's ophthalmopathy progression predictions had around 64% sensitivity and about 72% specificity.

This clonotype has ten or more counts. The target antigen is unknown. Hyperthyroidism patients had new diagnoses, durations under 2 months, and ages of 18 to 65. The authors isolated PBMCs from 8 to 10 ml of fresh peripheral blood. From RNA, the CDR3 regions of TCR beta chains were amplified and sequenced. Investigators did first-round RT-PCR with HTBI primers, then second-round multiplex PCR. TCRdb re-derived calls from the multiplex PCR reads in MiXCR, one entry per CDR3 protein. Of roughly 39,000 distinct CDR3 sequences listed, around half are singletons. This CDR3 is 16 amino acids long. From germline, CDR1 is MGHRA and CDR2 YSYEKL. With 3 bases removed from V and 4 bases from J, the gap between germline ends came to 18 bases.

This TCR came from an adult woman with stable Graves' hyperthyroidism. Sequencing was carried out using peripheral blood. The V gene is TRBV4-1, the J gene TRBJ1-2; D call uncertain. This chain's CDR3 is CASSHPARRATYGYTF. As DNA, the CDR3 is TGCGCCAGCAGCCACCCCGCTCGAAGGGCCACCTATGGCTACACCTTC.